This T cell receptor (beta chain) emerged from a study of molecular identifiers for immune sequencing clone quantification. When naive CD8 T cells were sorted, they were gated as CD8+CD4-CCR7+CD45RA+. Germline V gene lookup returns CDR1 DFQATT and CDR2 SNEGSKA (reference sequence). Trimming took 6 bases from V and 6 from J; bases not matched to a gene: 5. This CDR3 contains 14 residues. TCRdb reprocessed the PCR reads via MiXCR and lists one record per CDR3 protein. Among about half a million distinct CDR3 sequences, 20% to 25% were seen once, and the ten largest hold about 0.8%. The origin of this receptor is a human donor in good health. Some libraries in this study had Jurkat cell RNA spiked in. V usage is TRBV20-1 and J usage is TRBJ2-1; 13 nucleotides match TRBD2. Sequenced material: naive CD8+ T cells from blood, with Jurkat cell RNA spiked in. The subset: FACS-sorted CD8+CD4-CCR7+CD45RA+ naive T cells. CDR3 in DNA: TGCAGTGCCCGGACTAGCGGGAGTATCAATGAGCAGTTCTTC. It codes for CSARTSGSINEQFF.